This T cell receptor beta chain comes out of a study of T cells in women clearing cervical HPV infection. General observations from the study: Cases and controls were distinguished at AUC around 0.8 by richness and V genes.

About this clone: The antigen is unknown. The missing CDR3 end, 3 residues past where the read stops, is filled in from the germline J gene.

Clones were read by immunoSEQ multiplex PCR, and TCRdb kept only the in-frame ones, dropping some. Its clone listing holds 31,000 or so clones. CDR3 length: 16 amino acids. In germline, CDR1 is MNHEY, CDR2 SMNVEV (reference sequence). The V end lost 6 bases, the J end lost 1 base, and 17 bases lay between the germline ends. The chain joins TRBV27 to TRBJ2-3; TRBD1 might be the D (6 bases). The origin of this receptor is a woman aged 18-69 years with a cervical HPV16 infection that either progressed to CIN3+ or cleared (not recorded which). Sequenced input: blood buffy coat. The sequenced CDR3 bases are TGTGCCAGCAGCCCAACAGGGCCCTTGGGCACAGATACG. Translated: CASSPTGPLGTDT. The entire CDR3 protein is CASSPTGPLGTDTQYF.